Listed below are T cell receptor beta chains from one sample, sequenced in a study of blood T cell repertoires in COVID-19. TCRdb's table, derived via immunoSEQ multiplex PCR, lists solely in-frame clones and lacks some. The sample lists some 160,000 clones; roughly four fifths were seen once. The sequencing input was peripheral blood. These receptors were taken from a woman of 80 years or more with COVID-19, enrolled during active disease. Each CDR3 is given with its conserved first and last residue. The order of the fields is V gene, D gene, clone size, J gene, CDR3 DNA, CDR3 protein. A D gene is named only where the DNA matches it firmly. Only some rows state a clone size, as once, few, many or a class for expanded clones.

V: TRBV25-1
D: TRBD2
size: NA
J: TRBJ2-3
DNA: TGTGCCAGCAGGGGACTAGCGGGGAAAGATACGCAGTATTTT
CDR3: CASRGLAGKDTQYF

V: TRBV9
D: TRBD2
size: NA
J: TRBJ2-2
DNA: TGTGCCAGCAGCCGACTAGCGGGCCGGTTCGCGAACACCGGGGAGCTGTTTTTT
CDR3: CASSRLAGRFANTGELFF

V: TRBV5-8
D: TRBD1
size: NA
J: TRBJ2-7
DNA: TGTGCCAGCAGCAGGACAGGGCCCTACGAGCAGTACTTC
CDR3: CASSRTGPYEQYF

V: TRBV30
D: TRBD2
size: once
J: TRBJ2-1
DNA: TGTGCCTGGAGTGGGCTAGCGGGAGTCAGAGATGAGCAGTTCTTC
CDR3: CAWSGLAGVRDEQFF

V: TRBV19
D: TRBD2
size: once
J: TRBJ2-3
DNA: TGTGCCAGTAGTATCTCGGGACTAGCGGGGGTGACAGATACGCAGTATTTT
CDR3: CASSISGLAGVTDTQYF

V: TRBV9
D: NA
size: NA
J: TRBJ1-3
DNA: TGTGCCAGCGGTGGGAGTTACTCTGGAAACACCATATATTTT
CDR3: CASGGSYSGNTIYF

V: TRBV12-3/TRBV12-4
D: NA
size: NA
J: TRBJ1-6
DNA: TGTGCCAGCAGCATTACAGGAAATTCACCCCTCCACTTT
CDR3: CASSITGNSPLHF

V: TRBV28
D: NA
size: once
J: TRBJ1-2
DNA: TGTGCCAGCAGTTCTTCCGGAGGGAACTATGGCTACACCTTC
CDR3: CASSSSGGNYGYTF

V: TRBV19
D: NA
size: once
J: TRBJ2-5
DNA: TGTGCCAGTAGTAATTACAGGGTGATGGAGACCCAGTACTTC
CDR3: CASSNYRVMETQYF

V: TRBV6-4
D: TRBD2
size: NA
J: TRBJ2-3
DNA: TGTGCCAGCAGAGCGGGGGGTAGCACAGATACGCAGTATTTT
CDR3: CASRAGGSTDTQYF

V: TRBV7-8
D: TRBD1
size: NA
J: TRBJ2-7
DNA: TGTGCCAGCAGCTTAGCTGGCGGGGACAGGGGGATTTACGAGCAGTACTTC
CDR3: CASSLAGGDRGIYEQYF

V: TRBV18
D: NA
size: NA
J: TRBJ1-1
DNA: TGTGCCAGCTCACCTCGACCAGGACAGTCGAACACTGAAGCTTTCTTT
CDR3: CASSPRPGQSNTEAFF

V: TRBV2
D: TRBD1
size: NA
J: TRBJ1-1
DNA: TGTGCCAGCAGTGGGGACAGCGCTGAAGCTTTCTTT
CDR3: CASSGDSAEAFF

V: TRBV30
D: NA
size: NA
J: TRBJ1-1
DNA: TGTGCCTGGGCCCCCTCTGGGCACACTGAAGCTTTCTTT
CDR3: CAWAPSGHTEAFF

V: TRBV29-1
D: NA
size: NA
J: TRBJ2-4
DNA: TGCAGCGTGGGGGGATTAGCCAAAAACATTCAGTACTTC
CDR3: CSVGGLAKNIQYF

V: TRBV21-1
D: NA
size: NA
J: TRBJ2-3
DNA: TGTGCCAGCAGCACCGTCGGGACTAGCGGGGGGCCCGGCACAGATACGCAGTATTTT
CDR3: CASSTVGTSGGPGTDTQYF

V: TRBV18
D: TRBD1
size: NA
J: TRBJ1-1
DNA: TGTGCCAGCTCTAATCAAGGGAAGGGGGCGAACACTGAAGCTTTCTTT
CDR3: CASSNQGKGANTEAFF

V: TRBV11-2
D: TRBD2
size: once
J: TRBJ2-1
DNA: TGTGCCAGCAGCTTAGTTGGTGTAGCGGGAGGGAACAATGAGCAGTTCTTC
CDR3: CASSLVGVAGGNNEQFF

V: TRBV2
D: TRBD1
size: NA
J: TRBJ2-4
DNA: TGTGCCAGCAGCGGGGACAGGGAGGCCAAAAACATTCAGTACTTC
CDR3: CASSGDREAKNIQYF

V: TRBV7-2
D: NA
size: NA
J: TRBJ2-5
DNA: TGTGCCAGCAGCGCACATACCCAAGAGACCCAGTACTTC
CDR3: CASSAHTQETQYF

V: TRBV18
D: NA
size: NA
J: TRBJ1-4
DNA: TGTGCCAGCTCACCCGTGCAGGACAGAGTCGATGAAAAACTGTTTTTT
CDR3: CASSPVQDRVDEKLFF

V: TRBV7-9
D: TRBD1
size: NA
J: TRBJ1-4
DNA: TGTGCCGGAATACAGGGGTCGAGTGAAAAACTGTTTTTT
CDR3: CAGIQGSSEKLFF

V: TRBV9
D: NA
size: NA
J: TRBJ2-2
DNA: TGTGCCAGCAGCGTAGAGATCGGGCTAGCAGTGAAGGCCGGGGAGCTGTTTTTT
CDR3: CASSVEIGLAVKAGELFF

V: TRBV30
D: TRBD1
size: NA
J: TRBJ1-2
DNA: TGTGCCTGGAATGACAGGGCCGGTGGCTACACCTTC
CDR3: CAWNDRAGGYTF

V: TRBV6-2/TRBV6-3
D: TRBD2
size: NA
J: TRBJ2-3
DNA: TGTGCCAGCAGTCGAGCGGCGGGGGTGAGCACAGATACGCAGTATTTT
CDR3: CASSRAAGVSTDTQYF

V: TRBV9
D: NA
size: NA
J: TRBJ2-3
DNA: TGTGCCAGCAGCGTTTTCGGGGATACGCAGTATTTT
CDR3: CASSVFGDTQYF

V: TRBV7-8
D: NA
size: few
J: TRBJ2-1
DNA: TGTGCCAGCAGCGCGCTGGTGTCTGCGGGGAGCTCCTACAATGAGCAGTTCTTC
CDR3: CASSALVSAGSSYNEQFF

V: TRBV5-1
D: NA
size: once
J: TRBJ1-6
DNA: TGCGCCAGCAGCTTGGCCCGGTCAGGGAATTCACCCCTCCACTTT
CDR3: CASSLARSGNSPLHF

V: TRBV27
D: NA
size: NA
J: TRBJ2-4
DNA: TGTGCCAGCAAATTACAGGGTGGTGACATTCAGTACTTC
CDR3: CASKLQGGDIQYF

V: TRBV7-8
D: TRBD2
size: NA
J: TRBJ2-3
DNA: TGTGCCAGCAGCCCAAGACACCACCTAAAAATACCGGGACTAGCGTCGACCAGCACAGATACGCAGTATTTT
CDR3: CASSPRHHLKIPGLASTSTDTQYF

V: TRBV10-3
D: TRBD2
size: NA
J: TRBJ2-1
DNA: TGTGCCACGGGGACTAGCGGGAGGGCGATCAATGAGCAGTTCTTC
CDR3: CATGTSGRAINEQFF

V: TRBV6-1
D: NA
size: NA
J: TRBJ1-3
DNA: TGTGCCAGCAGTGAACAGGGAAGGGCCGGAAACACCATATATTTT
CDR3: CASSEQGRAGNTIYF

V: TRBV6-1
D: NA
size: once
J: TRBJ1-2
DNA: TGTGCCAGCAGTGAAGGGGCAGGGTCGGTTTATGGCTACACCTTC
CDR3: CASSEGAGSVYGYTF

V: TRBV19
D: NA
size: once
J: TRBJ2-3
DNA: TGTGCCAGTAGTAAGGGCAGGGGTTCGGATACGCAGTATTTT
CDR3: CASSKGRGSDTQYF

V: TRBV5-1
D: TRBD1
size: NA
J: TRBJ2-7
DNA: TGCGCCAGCAGTGACAGGGAGTCGTCCGAGCAGTACTTC
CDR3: CASSDRESSEQYF

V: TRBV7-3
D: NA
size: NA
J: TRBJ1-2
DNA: TGTGCCAGCAGCTTAACTTCAGGGTCCGGCTACACCTTC
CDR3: CASSLTSGSGYTF

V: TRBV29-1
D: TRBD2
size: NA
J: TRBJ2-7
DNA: TGCAGCGTAAAGTTAGCGGGGGGGTACGAGCAGTACTTC
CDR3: CSVKLAGGYEQYF

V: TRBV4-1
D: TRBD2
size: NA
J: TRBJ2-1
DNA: TGCGCCAGCAGCCAAGGACTAGCGGGGGGGTGGAGCTCCTACAATGAGCAGTTCTTC
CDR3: CASSQGLAGGWSSYNEQFF

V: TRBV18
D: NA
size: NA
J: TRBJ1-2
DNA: TGTGCCAGCTCACCACCGTCCGAGGGCTCTGGCTACACCTTC
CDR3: CASSPPSEGSGYTF

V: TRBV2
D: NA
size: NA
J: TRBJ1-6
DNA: TGTGCCAGCGTCGGGGAGAATTCACCCCTCCACTTT
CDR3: CASVGENSPLHF

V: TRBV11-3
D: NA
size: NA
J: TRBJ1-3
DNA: TGTGCCAGCAGCCAGCGGGGAGGGAGCTCTGGAAACACCATATATTTT
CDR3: CASSQRGGSSGNTIYF

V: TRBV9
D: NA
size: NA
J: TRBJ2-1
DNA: TGTGCCAGCAGCGTAGAAGTCGGTGAGCAGTTCTTC
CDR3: CASSVEVGEQFF

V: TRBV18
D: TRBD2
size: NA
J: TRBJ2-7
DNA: TGTGCCAGCTCGCGGACTAGCGGGGAGGGCGAGCAGTACTTC
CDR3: CASSRTSGEGEQYF

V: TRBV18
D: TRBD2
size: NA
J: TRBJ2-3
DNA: TGTGCCAGCTCACCCCGGACTAGCGGGGTGGATACGCAGTATTTT
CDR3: CASSPRTSGVDTQYF

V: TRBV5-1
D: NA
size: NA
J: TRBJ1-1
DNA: TGCGCCAGCAGTGGCGGCTGGAACACTGAAGCTTTCTTT
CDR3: CASSGGWNTEAFF

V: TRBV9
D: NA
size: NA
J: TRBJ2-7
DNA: TGTGCCAGCAGCGTAGACACAGGGACTAACGAGCAGTACTTC
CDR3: CASSVDTGTNEQYF

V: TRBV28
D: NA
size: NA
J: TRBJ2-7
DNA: TGTGCCAGCAGTTTGCGGTGGTACGAGCAGTACTTC
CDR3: CASSLRWYEQYF

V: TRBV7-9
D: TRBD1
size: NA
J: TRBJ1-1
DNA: TGTGCCAGCAGCTCGGGACAGGGTCGGACTGAAGCTTTCTTT
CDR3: CASSSGQGRTEAFF

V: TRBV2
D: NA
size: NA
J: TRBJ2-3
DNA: TGTGCCAGCAAAGAAGGGTGGGAGCACACAGATACGCAGTATTTT
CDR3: CASKEGWEHTDTQYF

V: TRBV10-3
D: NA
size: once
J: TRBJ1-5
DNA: TGTGCCATCAGCCCCGGCGGCCAGCCCCAGCATTTT
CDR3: CAISPGGQPQHF

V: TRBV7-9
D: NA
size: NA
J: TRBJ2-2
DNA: TGTGCCAGCAGCTTAGCAGGGGAGAACACCGGGGAGCTGTTTTTT
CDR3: CASSLAGENTGELFF

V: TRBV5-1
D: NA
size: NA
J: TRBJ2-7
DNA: TGCGCCAGCAGCTTGTCGGGCGAGCAGTACTTC
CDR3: CASSLSGEQYF

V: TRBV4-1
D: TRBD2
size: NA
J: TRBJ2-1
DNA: TGCGCCAGCAGCCAGGGACTAGACTCGTTCTTC
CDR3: CASSQGLDSFF

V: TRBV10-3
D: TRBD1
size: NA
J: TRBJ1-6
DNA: TGTGCCATCAGTGTGGGGACAGAAAATTCACCCCTCCACTTT
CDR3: CAISVGTENSPLHF

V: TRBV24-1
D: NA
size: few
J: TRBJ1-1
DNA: TGTGCCACCAGACCAGGGTCAGTTAACACTGAAGCTTTCTTT
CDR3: CATRPGSVNTEAFF